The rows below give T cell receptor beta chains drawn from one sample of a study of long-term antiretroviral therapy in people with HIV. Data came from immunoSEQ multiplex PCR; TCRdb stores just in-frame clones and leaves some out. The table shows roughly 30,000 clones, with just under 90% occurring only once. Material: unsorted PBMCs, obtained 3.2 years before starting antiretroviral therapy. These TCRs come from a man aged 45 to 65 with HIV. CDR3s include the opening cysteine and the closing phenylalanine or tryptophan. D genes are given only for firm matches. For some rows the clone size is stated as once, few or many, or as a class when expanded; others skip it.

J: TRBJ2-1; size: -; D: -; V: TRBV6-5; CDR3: CASSYSAGGTYNEQFF; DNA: TGTGCCAGCAGTTATTCCGCCGGCGGAACCTACAATGAGCAGTTCTTC
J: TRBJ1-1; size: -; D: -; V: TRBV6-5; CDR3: CASINGQSNTEAFF; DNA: TGTGCCAGCATCAACGGACAGTCCAACACTGAAGCTTTCTTT
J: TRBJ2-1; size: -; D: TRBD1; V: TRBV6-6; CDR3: CATRDSSYNEQFF; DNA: TGTGCCACCAGGGACAGCTCCTACAATGAGCAGTTCTTC
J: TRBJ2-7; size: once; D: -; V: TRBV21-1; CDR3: CASSNPDRGPYEQYF; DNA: TGTGCCAGCAGCAACCCGGACAGGGGGCCCTACGAGCAGTACTTC
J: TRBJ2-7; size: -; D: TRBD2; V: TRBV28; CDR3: CASSYTPGRGGEQYF; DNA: TGTGCCAGCAGTTATACACCGGGACGGGGGGGCGAGCAGTACTTC
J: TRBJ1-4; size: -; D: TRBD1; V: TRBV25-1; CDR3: CASSEHGTGWTNEKLFF; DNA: TGTGCCAGCAGTGAGCACGGGACAGGGTGGACTAATGAAAAACTGTTTTTT
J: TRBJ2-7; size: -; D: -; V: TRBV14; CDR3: CASSQGWTYEQYF; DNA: TGTGCCAGCAGCCAAGGTTGGACTTACGAGCAGTACTTC
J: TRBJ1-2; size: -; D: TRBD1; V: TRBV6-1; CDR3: CASSDTRGLYGYTF; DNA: TGTGCCAGCAGTGATACCAGGGGGCTTTATGGCTACACCTTC
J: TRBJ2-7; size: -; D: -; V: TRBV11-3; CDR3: CASSLGAGRYEQYF; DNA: TGTGCCAGCAGCTTAGGGGCAGGGAGGTACGAGCAGTACTTC
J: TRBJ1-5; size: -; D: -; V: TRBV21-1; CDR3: CASSSRTPFSDQPQHF; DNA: TGTGCCAGCAGCTCAAGGACCCCGTTCAGTGATCAGCCCCAGCATTTT
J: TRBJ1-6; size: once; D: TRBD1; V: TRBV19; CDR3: CASSPDRVGNSPLHF; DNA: TGTGCCAGTAGTCCGGACAGGGTCGGGAATTCACCCCTCCACTTT
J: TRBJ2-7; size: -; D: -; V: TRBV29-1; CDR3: CSYLSAQLGSYEQYF; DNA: TGCAGCTACCTATCGGCACAGCTAGGGTCCTACGAGCAGTACTTC
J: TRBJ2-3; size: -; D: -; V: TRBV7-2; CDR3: CASTWGTDTQYF; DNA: TGTGCCAGCACCTGGGGCACAGATACGCAGTATTTT
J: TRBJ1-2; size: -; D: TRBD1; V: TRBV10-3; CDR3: CAISESTGRHGYTF; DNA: TGTGCCATCAGTGAGTCGACAGGGCGCCATGGCTACACCTTC
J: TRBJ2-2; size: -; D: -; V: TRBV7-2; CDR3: CASSFGLLVTELFF; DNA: TGTGCCAGCAGCTTCGGACTATTGGTCACGGAGCTGTTTTTT
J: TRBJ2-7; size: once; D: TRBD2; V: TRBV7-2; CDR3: CASSPRTSGTYEQYF; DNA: TGTGCCAGCAGCCCTAGGACTAGCGGGACCTACGAGCAGTACTTC
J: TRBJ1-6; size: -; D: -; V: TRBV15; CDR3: CATSRVRGDYNSPLHF; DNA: TGTGCCACCAGCAGGGTGCGGGGGGACTATAATTCACCCCTCCACTTT
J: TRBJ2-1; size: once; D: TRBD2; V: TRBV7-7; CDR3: CASSLGGGAAYNEQFF; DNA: TGTGCTAGCAGCTTAGGCGGGGGGGCGGCCTACAATGAGCAGTTCTTC
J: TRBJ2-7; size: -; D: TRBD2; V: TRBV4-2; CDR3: CASSPSVAGIISYEQYF; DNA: TGTGCCAGCAGCCCCAGTGTAGCGGGCATAATCTCCTACGAGCAGTACTTC
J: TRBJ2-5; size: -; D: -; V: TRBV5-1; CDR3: CASSLDGGSYETQYF; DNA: TGCGCCAGCAGCTTGGATGGGGGCTCGTATGAGACCCAGTACTTC
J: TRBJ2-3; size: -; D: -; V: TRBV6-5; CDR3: CASRAPGGTQYF; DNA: TGTGCCAGCAGAGCACCGGGCGGTACGCAGTATTTT
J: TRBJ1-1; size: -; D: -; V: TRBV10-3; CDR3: CAGRDTLGTEAFF; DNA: TGTGCCGGGCGGGACACTCTGGGCACTGAAGCTTTCTTT
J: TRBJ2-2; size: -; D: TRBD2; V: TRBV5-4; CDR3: CASSPGGDTGELFF; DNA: TGTGCCAGCAGCCCGGGGGGAGACACCGGGGAGCTGTTTTTT
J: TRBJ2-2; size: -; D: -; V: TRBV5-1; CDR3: CASSGRTNTGELFF; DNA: TGCGCCAGCAGTGGACGGACGAACACCGGGGAGCTGTTTTTT
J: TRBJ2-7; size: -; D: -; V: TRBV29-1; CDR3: CSVDDRYEQYF; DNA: TGCAGCGTTGATGACAGGTACGAGCAGTACTTC
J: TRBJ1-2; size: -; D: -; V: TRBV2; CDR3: CASSEAPAPYGYTF; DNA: TGTGCCAGCAGTGAAGCGCCGGCACCTTATGGCTACACCTTC
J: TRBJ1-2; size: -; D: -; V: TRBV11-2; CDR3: CASSSAFSGLSGYTF; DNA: TGTGCCAGCAGCTCAGCGTTTTCGGGGCTCTCTGGCTACACCTTC
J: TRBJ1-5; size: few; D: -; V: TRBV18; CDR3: CASSPREGFQPQHF; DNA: TGTGCCAGCTCACCAAGGGAAGGGTTTCAGCCCCAGCATTTT
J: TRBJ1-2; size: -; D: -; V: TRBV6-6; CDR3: CARPKNLGYGYTF; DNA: TGTGCCAGGCCAAAAAATCTGGGATATGGCTACACCTTC
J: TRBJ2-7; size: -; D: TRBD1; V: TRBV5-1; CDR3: CASSFGTGGFEQYF; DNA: TGCGCCAGCAGCTTCGGGACAGGGGGCTTCGAGCAGTACTTC
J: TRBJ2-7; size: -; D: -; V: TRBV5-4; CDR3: CASTLDPWDEQYF; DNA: TGTGCCAGCACCTTGGACCCTTGGGACGAGCAGTACTTC
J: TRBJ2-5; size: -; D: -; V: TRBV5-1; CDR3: CASTVTSEETQYF; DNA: TGCGCCAGCACCGTGACATCGGAAGAGACCCAGTACTTC
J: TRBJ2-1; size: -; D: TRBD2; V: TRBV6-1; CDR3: CASSEVGGRAREQFF; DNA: TGTGCCAGCAGTGAAGTGGGCGGGAGGGCCCGTGAGCAGTTCTTC
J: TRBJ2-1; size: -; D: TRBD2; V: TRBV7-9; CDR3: CASSDLGSSGGSSYNEQFF; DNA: TGTGCCAGCAGCGATTTAGGTTCTAGCGGGGGAAGCTCCTACAATGAGCAGTTCTTC
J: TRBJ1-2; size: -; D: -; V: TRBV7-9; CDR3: CASSRDSGGYTF; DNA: TGTGCCAGCAGCCGGGACTCAGGGGGCTACACCTTC
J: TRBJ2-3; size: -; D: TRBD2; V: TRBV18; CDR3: CASSPRLAGGRVPTDTQYF; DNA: TGTGCCAGCTCACCACGGCTAGCGGGGGGGCGAGTCCCCACAGATACGCAGTATTTT
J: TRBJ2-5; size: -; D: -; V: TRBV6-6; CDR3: CASSYSPGPETQYF; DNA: TGTGCCAGCAGTTACTCGCCAGGGCCAGAGACCCAGTACTTC
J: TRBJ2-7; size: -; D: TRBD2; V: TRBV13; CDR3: CASSLGRLAGVSYF; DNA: TGTGCCAGCAGCTTAGGGCGACTAGCGGGGGTATCGTACTTC
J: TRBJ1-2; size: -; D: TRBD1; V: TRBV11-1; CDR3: CASSLALGGGNGYTF; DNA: TGTGCCAGCAGCTTAGCGCTTGGAGGGGGCAATGGCTACACCTTC
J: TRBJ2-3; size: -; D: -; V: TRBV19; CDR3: CASSMGPGDSTDTQYF; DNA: TGTGCCAGTAGTATGGGGCCAGGGGATAGCACAGATACGCAGTATTTT
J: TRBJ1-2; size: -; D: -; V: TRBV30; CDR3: CAWKRFAGRNGYTF; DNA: TGTGCCTGGAAGCGGTTTGCAGGGAGGAATGGCTACACCTTC
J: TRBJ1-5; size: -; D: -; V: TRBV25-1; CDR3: CASSDGRFSNQPQHF; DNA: TGTGCCAGCAGTGATGGACGGTTTAGCAATCAGCCCCAGCATTTT
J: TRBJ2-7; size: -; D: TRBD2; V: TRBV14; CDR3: CASSQRGTTYEQYF; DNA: TGTGCCAGCAGCCAGCGGGGGACTACCTACGAGCAGTACTTC
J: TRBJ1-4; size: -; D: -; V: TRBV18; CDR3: CASSPPHQGTNEKLFF; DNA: TGTGCCAGCTCACCACCGCACCAGGGGACTAATGAAAAACTGTTTTTT
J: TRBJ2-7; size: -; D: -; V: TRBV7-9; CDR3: CASSPGGETDEQYF; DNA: TGTGCCAGCAGCCCTGGAGGGGAAACTGACGAGCAGTACTTC
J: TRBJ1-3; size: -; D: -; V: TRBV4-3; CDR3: CASSQEGRPTTIYF; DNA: TGCGCCAGCAGCCAAGAGGGACGCCCAACCACCATATATTTT
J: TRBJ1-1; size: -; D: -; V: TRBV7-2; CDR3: CASSLVVTNTEAFF; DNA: TGTGCCAGCAGCTTAGTGGTCACAAACACTGAAGCTTTCTTT
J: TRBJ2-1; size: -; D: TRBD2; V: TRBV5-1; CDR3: CASSQRLAGHNEQFF; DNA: TGCGCCAGCAGCCAGCGTCTAGCGGGCCACAATGAGCAGTTCTTC
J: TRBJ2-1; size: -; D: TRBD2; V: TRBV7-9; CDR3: CASSPGLAGNRGEQFF; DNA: TGTGCCAGCAGCCCGGGACTAGCGGGGAATCGGGGGGAGCAGTTCTTC
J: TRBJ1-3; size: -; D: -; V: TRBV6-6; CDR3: CASSYYGGPGNTIYF; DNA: TGTGCCAGCAGTTACTATGGGGGGCCTGGAAACACCATATATTTT
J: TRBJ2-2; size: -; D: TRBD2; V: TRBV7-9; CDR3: CASSRTSGVTGELFF; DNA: TGTGCCAGCAGCAGGACTAGCGGGGTCACCGGGGAGCTGTTTTTT
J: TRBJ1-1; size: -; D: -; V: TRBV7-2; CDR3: CASSLVPENTEAFF; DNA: TGTGCCAGCAGCTTAGTCCCGGAGAACACTGAAGCTTTCTTT
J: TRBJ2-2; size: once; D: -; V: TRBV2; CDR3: CASKRGLARTGELFF; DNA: TGTGCCAGCAAAAGAGGGCTGGCGAGAACCGGGGAGCTGTTTTTT
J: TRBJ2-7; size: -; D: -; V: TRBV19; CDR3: CASSMGYWQYF; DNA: TGTGCCAGTAGTATGGGGTACTGGCAGTACTTC
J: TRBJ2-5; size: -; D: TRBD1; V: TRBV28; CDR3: CASSLGQGVGTQYF; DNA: TGTGCCAGCAGTTTGGGACAGGGGGTAGGGACCCAGTACTTC